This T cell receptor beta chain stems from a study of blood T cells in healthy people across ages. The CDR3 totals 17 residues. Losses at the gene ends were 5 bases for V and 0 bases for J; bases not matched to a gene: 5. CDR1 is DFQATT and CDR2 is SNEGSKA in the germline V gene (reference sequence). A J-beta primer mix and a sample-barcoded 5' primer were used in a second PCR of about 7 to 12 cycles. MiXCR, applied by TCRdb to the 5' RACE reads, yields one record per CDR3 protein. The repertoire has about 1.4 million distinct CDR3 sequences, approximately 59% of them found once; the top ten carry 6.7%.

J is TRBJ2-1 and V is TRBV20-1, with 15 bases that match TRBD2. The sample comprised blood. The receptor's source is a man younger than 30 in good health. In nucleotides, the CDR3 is TGCAGTGCTTCGGGACTAGCGGGGGGAAGCTCCTACAATGAGCAGTTCTTC. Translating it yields CSASGLAGGSSYNEQFF.